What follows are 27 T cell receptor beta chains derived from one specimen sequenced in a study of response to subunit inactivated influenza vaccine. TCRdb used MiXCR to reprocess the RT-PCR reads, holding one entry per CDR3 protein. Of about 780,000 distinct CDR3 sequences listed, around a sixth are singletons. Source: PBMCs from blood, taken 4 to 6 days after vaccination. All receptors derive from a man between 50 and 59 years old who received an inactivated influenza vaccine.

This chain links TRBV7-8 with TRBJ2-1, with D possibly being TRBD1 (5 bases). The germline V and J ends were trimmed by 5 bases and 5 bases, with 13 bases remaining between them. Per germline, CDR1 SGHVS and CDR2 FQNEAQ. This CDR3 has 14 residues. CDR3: CASSPGIKNNEQFF. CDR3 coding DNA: TGTGCCAGCAGCCCAGGGATCAAAAACAATGAGCAGTTCTTC.

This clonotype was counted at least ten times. CDR3 residues: CASSLGDGGLYEQFF. DNA for the CDR3: TGTGCCAGCAGCTTAGGGGACGGGGGTTTATATGAGCAGTTCTTC. This chain uses TRBV7-2 with TRBJ2-1; weak D call: TRBD2 (6 bases). V was clipped by 1 base and J by 8 bases, with 15 bases between them. The germline V gene encodes CDR1 SGHTA and CDR2 FQGNSA. The length of the CDR3 is 15 residues.

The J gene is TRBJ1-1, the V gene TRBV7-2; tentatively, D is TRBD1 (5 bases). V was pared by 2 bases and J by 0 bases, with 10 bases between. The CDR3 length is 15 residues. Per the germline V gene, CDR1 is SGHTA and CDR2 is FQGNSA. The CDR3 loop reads CASSLFKTVNTEAFF. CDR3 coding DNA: TGTGCCAGCAGCTTATTTAAGACAGTGAACACTGAAGCTTTCTTT.

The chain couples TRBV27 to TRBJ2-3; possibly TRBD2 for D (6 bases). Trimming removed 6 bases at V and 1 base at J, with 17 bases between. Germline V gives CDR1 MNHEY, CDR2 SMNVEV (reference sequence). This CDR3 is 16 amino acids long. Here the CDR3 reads CASRVAVTYGTDTQYF. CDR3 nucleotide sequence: TGTGCCAGCAGGGTAGCGGTAACTTACGGCACAGATACGCAGTATTTT.

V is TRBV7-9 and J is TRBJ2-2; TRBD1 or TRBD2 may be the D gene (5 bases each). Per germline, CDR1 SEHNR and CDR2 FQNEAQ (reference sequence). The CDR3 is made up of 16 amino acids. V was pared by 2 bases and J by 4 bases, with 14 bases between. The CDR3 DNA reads TGTGCCAGCAGCTTAACCCCTGGGACCGGCACCGGGGAGCTGTTTTTT. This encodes CASSLTPGTGTGELFF.

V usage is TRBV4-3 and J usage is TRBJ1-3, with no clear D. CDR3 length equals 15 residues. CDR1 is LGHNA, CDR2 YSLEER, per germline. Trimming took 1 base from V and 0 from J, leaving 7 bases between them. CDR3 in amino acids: CASSQVESSGNTIYF. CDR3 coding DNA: TGCGCCAGCAGCCAAGTGGAGAGCTCTGGAAACACCATATATTTT.

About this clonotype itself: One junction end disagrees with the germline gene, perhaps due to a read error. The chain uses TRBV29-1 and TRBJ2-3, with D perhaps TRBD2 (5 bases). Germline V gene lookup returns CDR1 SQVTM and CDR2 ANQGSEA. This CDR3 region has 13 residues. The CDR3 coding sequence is TGCAGCGTTGATCCGGGGAGCAGAGATACGCAGTATTTT. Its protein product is CSVDPGSRDTQYF.

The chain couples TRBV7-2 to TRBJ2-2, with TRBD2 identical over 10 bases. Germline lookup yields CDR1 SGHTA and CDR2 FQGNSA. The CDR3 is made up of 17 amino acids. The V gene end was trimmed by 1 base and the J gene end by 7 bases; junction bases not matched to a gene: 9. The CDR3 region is CASSLVPALAGVGELFF. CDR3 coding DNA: TGTGCCAGCAGCTTAGTGCCTGCTCTAGCGGGGGTCGGGGAGCTGTTTTTT.

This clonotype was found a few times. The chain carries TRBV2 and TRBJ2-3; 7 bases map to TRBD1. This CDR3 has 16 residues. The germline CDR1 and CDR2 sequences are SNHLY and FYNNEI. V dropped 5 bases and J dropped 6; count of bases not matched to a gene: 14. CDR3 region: CASSPAETGILDTQYF. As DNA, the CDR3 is TGTGCCAGCAGTCCAGCCGAGACAGGGATCCTCGATACGCAGTATTTT. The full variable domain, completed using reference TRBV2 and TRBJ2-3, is EPEVTQTPSHQVTQMGQEVILRCVPISNHLYFYWYRQILGQKVEFLVSFYNNEISEKSEIFDDQFSVERPDGSNFTLKIRSTKLEDSAMYFCASSPAETGILDTQYFGPGTRLTVL.

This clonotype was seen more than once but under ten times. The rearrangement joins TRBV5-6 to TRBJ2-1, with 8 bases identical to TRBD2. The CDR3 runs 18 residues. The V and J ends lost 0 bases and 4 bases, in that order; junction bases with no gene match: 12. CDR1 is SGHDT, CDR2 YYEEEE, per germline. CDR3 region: CASSLAGGRPTGYNEQFF. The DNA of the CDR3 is TGTGCCAGCAGCTTGGCCGGCGGGAGGCCCACGGGGTACAATGAGCAGTTCTTC.

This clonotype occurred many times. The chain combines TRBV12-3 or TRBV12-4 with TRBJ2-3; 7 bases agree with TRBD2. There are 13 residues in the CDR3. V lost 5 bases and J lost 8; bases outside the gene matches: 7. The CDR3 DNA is TGTGCCAGCAGTCCGGGACTAATCGGTACGCAGTATTTT. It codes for CASSPGLIGTQYF.

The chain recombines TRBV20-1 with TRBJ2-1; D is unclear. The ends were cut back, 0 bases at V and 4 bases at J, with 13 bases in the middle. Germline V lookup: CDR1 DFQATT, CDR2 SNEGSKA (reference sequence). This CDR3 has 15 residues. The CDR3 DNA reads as TGCAGTGCTAGAGATATGGCAGCCAAATACAATGAGCAGTTCTTC. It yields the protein CSARDMAAKYNEQFF.

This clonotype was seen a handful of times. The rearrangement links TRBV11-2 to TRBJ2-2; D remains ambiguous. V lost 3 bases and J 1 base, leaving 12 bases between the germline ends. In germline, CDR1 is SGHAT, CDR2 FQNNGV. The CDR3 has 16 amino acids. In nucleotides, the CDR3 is TGTGCCAGCAGCTTTCGGCAGTTGTTGAACACCGGGGAGCTGTTTTTT. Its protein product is CASSFRQLLNTGELFF.

CDR3 in DNA: TGTGCCATCAGTGAGTCGATCAGGGACGAGACCCAGTACTTC. Translation: CAISESIRDETQYF. The chain joins TRBV10-3 to TRBJ2-5, with D perhaps assigned TRBD1 or TRBD2 (5 bases each). The CDR3 is made up of 14 amino acids. Germline CDR1 and CDR2: ENHRY and SYGVKD. Trimming shortened V by 0 bases and J by 5 bases, and 10 bases separated the two germline ends.

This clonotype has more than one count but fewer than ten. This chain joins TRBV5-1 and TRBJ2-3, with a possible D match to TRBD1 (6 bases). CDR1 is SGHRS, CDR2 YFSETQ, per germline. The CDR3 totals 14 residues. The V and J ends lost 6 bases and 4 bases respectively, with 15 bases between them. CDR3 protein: CASNSGPGADTQYF. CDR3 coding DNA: TGCGCCAGCAACTCGGGGCCAGGGGCAGATACGCAGTATTTT.

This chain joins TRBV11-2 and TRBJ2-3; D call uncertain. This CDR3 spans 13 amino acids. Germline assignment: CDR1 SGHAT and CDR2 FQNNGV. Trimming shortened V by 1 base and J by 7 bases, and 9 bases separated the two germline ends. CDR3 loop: CASSLGGPNTQYF. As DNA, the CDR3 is TGTGCCAGCAGCTTAGGAGGTCCTAATACGCAGTATTTT.

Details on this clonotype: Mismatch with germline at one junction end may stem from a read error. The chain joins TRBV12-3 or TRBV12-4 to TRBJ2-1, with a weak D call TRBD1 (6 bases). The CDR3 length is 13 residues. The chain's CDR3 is CASGDWGPTLTVF. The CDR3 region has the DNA TGTGCCAGCGGCGATTGGGGGCCCACTCTGACGGTCTTC.

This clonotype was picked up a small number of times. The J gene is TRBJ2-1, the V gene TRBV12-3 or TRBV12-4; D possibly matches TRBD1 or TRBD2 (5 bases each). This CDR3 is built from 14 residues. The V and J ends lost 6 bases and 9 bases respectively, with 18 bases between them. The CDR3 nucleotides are TGTGCCAGCAGCCTAGGGACCCGACCCGGTGAGCAGTTCTTC. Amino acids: CASSLGTRPGEQFF.

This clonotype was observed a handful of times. The CDR3 protein is CASRRAAAQETQYF. CDR3 DNA sequence: TGTGCCAGCAGGCGTGCGGCGGCTCAAGAGACCCAGTACTTC. The rearrangement joins TRBV12-3 or TRBV12-4 to TRBJ2-5; D gene uncertain. The CDR3 contains 14 residues. Trimming shortened V by 6 bases and J by 2 bases, and 13 bases separated the two germline ends.

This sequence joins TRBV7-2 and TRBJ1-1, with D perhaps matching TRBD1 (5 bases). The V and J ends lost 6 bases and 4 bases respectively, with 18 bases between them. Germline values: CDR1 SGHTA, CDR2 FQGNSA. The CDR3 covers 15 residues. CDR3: CASSIPTGTATEAFF. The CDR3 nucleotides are TGTGCCAGCAGTATACCTACCGGGACGGCCACTGAAGCTTTCTTT.

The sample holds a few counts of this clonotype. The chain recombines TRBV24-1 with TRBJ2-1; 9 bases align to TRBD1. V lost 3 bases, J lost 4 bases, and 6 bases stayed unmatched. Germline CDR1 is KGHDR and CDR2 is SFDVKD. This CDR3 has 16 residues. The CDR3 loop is CATSDPGTGTYNEQFF. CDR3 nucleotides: TGTGCCACCAGTGATCCCGGGACAGGGACTTACAATGAGCAGTTCTTC.

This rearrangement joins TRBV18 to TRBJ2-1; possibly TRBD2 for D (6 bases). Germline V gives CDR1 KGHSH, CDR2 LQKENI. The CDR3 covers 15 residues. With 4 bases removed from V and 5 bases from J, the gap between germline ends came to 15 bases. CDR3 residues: CASSQINRLDNEQFF. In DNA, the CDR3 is TGTGCCAGCTCACAAATTAATAGACTAGACAATGAGCAGTTCTTC.

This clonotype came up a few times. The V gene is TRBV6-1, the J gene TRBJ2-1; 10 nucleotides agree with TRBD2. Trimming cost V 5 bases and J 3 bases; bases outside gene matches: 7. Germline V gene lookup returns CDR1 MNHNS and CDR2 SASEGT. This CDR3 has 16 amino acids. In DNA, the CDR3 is TGTGCCAGCAGTCCCCGGACTAGCGGTAACTACAATGAGCAGTTCTTC. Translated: CASSPRTSGNYNEQFF.

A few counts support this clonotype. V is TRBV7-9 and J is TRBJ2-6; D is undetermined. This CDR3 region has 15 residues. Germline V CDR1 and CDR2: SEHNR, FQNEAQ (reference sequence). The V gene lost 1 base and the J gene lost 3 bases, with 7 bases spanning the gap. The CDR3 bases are TGTGCCAGCAGCTTAGTGACACTTGGGGCCAACGTCCTGACTTTC. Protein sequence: CASSLVTLGANVLTF.

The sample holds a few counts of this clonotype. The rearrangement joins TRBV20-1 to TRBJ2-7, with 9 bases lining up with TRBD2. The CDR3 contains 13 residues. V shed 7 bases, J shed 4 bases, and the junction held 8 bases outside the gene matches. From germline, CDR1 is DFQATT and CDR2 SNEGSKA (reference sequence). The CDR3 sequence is CSVLTSGDYEQYF. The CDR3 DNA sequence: TGCAGTGTCCTGACTAGCGGAGATTACGAGCAGTACTTC.

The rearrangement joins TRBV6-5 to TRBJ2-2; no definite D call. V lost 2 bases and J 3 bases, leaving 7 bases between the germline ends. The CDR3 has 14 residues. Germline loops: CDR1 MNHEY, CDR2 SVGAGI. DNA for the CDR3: TGTGCCAGCAGTTACGAAATTGACACCGGGGAGCTGTTTTTT. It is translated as CASSYEIDTGELFF.

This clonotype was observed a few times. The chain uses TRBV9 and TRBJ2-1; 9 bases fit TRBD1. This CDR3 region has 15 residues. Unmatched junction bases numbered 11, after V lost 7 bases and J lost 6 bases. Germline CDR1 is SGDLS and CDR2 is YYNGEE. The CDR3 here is CASSRRGQGTNEQFF. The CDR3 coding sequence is TGTGCCAGCTCACGCCGGGGACAGGGAACCAATGAGCAGTTCTTC.